A single sample is the source of the 32 T cell receptor beta chains below, sequenced in a study of cytomegalovirus exposure and HLA in healthy donors. The PCR had 60 Vbeta and 13 Jbeta primers. TCRdb's copy holds only in-frame clones and misses some; the assay was immunoSEQ multiplex PCR. The sample contains more than 85,000 clones, 75% to 85% of which appear only once. The sample consisted of PBMCs. All receptors derive from a woman aged 18-29 years in good health and CMV-seronegative.

This rearrangement joins TRBV14 to TRBJ1-5; D is uncertain. The V and J ends lost 3 bases and 5 bases respectively, with 5 bases between them. Germline V gives CDR1 SGHDN, CDR2 FVKESK. This CDR3 has 12 residues. CDR3 bases: TGTGCCAGCAGCCAGGAGGATCAGCCCCAGCATTTT. Its protein is CASSQEDQPQHF.

CDR3 residues: CATRAGVGTEAFF. Here the CDR3 DNA reads TGCGCCACCCGGGCAGGGGTTGGCACTGAAGCTTTCTTT. The V call is TRBV4-1, the J call TRBJ1-1; TRBD1 might be the D (6 bases). Deletions cut 10 bases from V and 4 bases from J, with 16 bases between. This CDR3 spans 13 amino acids. Germline V gene sequence: CDR1 MGHRA, CDR2 YSYEKL.

V is TRBV5-6 and J is TRBJ2-7; 8 bases agree with TRBD2. The CDR3 totals 14 residues. The junction had 7 bases not matched to a gene; V was cut back by 8 bases and J by 0 bases. The germline V gene has CDR1 SGHDT and CDR2 YYEEEE. CDR3 residues: CASRTGTSSYEQYF. The CDR3, as DNA: TGTGCCAGTAGAACCGGGACTAGCTCCTACGAGCAGTACTTC.

This sequence joins TRBV7-2 and TRBJ2-5, with D unclear. Germline V gives CDR1 SGHTA, CDR2 FQGNSA. Trimming left V 2 bases short and J 2 bases short, with 9 bases between. The CDR3 length is 14 residues. CDR3 protein: CASSLFARQETQYF. For the CDR3, the DNA is TGTGCCAGCAGCTTATTCGCGAGACAAGAGACCCAGTACTTC. Full variable domain (missing parts from reference TRBV7-2 and TRBJ2-5): GAGVSQSPSNKVTEKGKDVELRCDPISGHTALYWYRQSLGQGLEFLIYFQGNSAPDKSGLPSDRFSAERTGGSVSTLTIQRTQQEDSAVYLCASSLFARQETQYFGPGTRLLVL.

The CDR3 DNA reads as TGTGCCAGCCTGGGGGTAGTAGCGGGAGGGCCTTACGAGCAGTACTTC. Protein: CASLGVVAGGPYEQYF. This sequence joins TRBV6-6 and TRBJ2-5; 11 bases agree with TRBD2. The DNA end favors TRBJ2-7, so the J call may be wrong. Germline CDR1 reads MNHNY; CDR2 reads SVGAGI (reference sequence). The CDR3 totals 16 residues.

The genes are TRBV15 and TRBJ1-5; 11 bases are shared with TRBD1. J lost 11 bases, V lost 0 bases, and 18 bases had no gene match. Germline CDR1 and CDR2: LNHNV and YYDKDF (reference sequence). The length of the CDR3 is 19 residues. DNA for the CDR3: TGTGCCACCAGCAGAGATACCCCACGGCGGACAGGGGGCCGGGTGGCCCAGCATTTT. Translating gives CATSRDTPRRTGGRVAQHF.

This chain joins TRBV5-4 and TRBJ1-6, with TRBD1 matching over 9 bases. V was clipped by 3 bases and J by 18 bases; unmatched bases: 10. Germline-derived CDR1 and CDR2 are SGHNT and YYREEE (reference sequence). The CDR3 spans 13 residues. The CDR3 loop is CASSSGQGSLGHF. In DNA form, the CDR3 reads TGTGCCAGCAGCTCGGGACAGGGAAGTTTAGGCCACTTT.

This CDR3 reads CASSLSIEARADEQYF. The CDR3 bases are TGTGCCAGCAGTTTGAGTATTGAGGCCAGGGCGGATGAGCAGTACTTC. This sequence joins TRBV27 and TRBJ2-5; D might be TRBD1 (5 bases). Germline CDR1 MNHEY, CDR2 SMNVEV (reference sequence). Trimming removed 3 bases at V and 11 bases at J, with 25 bases between. The CDR3 length is 16 residues.

The V gene is TRBV5-6, the J gene TRBJ2-1; a weak D match, TRBD2 (6 bases). The CDR3 is made up of 15 amino acids. Trimming shortened V by 4 bases and J by 7 bases, and 18 bases separated the two germline ends. CDR1 and CDR2 (germline): SGHDT, YYEEEE. As DNA, the CDR3 is TGTGCCAGCAGCCCCGGACTACACCGGTTTAATGAGCAGTTCTTC. It encodes CASSPGLHRFNEQFF.

This rearrangement joins TRBV6-5 to TRBJ2-3; 9 bases line up with TRBD2. From germline, CDR1 is MNHEY and CDR2 SVGAGI. Trimming cost V 4 bases and J 1 base; bases outside gene matches: 6. The CDR3 has 16 amino acids. The CDR3 coding sequence is TGTGCCAGCAGTTCCTTCGGCGGGAGGGGCACAGATACGCAGTATTTT. This encodes CASSSFGGRGTDTQYF.

The rearrangement links TRBV6-1 to TRBJ1-6; D unclear. CDR1 is MNHNS and CDR2 is SASEGT in the germline V gene. With 2 bases removed from V and 2 bases from J, the gap between germline ends came to 10 bases. CDR3 length: 16 amino acids. The CDR3 sequence is CASSEFLGAYNSPLHF. The CDR3 DNA reads TGTGCCAGCAGTGAATTCCTCGGGGCCTATAATTCACCCCTCCACTTT.

The chain links TRBV7-2 to TRBJ2-5; D remains ambiguous. The CDR3 has 12 amino acids. Germline values: CDR1 SGHTA, CDR2 FQGNSA. V lost 2 bases, J lost 5 bases, and 6 bases lay in between. In DNA, the CDR3 is TGTGCCAGCAGCTTATTCCGGGAGACCCAGTACTTC. This sequence encodes CASSLFRETQYF.

The chain recombines TRBV10-3 with TRBJ2-7; possibly TRBD2 for D (6 bases). Germline loops: CDR1 ENHRY, CDR2 SYGVKD. V lost 7 bases and J 0 bases, leaving 13 bases between the germline ends. The CDR3 is 14 residues long. CDR3 sequence: CAINVGGSSYEQYF. In DNA, the CDR3 is TGTGCCATCAACGTGGGGGGAAGCTCCTACGAGCAGTACTTC.

The chain combines TRBV4-1 with TRBJ1-3; a weak D match, TRBD1 (6 bases). Trimming removed 4 bases at V and 4 bases at J, with 14 bases between. Germline V CDR1 and CDR2: MGHRA, YSYEKL. The CDR3 is 15 residues long. The CDR3, as DNA: TGCGCCAGCAGCCGGATACAGGGAGCGGGAAACACCATATATTTT. Translated, it gives CASSRIQGAGNTIYF.

There are a few counts of this clone. J is TRBJ1-4 and V is TRBV7-8; a weak D match, TRBD1 (6 bases). CDR1 is SGHVS, CDR2 FQNEAQ, per germline. Trimming cost V 5 bases and J 8 bases, with 18 bases left between them. The CDR3 covers 15 residues. The CDR3: CASSLPTGGGEKLFF. CDR3 nucleotides: TGTGCCAGCAGCCTACCGACAGGAGGCGGCGAAAAACTGTTTTTT.

The chain has TRBV19 and TRBJ1-1; D gene unclear. CDR3 length: 14 amino acids. V was pared by 7 bases and J by 1 base, with 13 bases between. Germline loops: CDR1 LNHDA, CDR2 SQIVND (reference sequence). CDR3 bases: TGTGCCAGTATGCCGGGTGGAAAGAACACTGAAGCTTTCTTT. Translated, it gives CASMPGGKNTEAFF.

The chain recombines TRBV6-5 with TRBJ2-3; D is ambiguous. The CDR3 consists of 11 residues. Germline-derived CDR1 and CDR2 are MNHEY and SVGAGI. V dropped 10 bases and J dropped 7 bases, with 12 bases sitting between them. The CDR3, as DNA: TGTGCCACCACCGCCGGGTATACGCAGTATTTT. Protein: CATTAGYTQYF.

Of note for this clone: One end of the junction does not line up with germline, which may come from a read error. The CDR3: CSSSLEDRDYGYTF. Here the CDR3 DNA reads TGTTCCAGCAGCTTAGAGGACAGGGACTATGGCTACACCTTC. The chain employs TRBV7-9 and TRBJ1-2; TRBD1 matches 8 bases. Per the germline V gene, CDR1 is SEHNR and CDR2 is FQNEAQ (reference sequence). This CDR3 region has 14 residues. Drawing the rest from reference TRBV7-9 and TRBJ1-2, the complete variable domain is DTGVSQNPRHKITKRGQNVTFRCDPISEHNRLYWYRQTLGQGPEFLTYFQNEAQLEKSRLLSDRFSAERPKGSFSTLEIQRTEQGDSAMYLCSSSLEDRDYGYTFGSGTRLTVV.

The sample holds one count of this clone. The chain couples TRBV28 to TRBJ2-5; possibly TRBD2 for D (5 bases). The CDR3 consists of 17 residues. Trimming pared 1 base from V and 3 bases from J, leaving 18 bases between. Germline assignment: CDR1 MDHEN and CDR2 SYDVKM. CDR3 sequence: CASSLSSGWAKKETQYF. As DNA, the CDR3 is TGTGCCAGCAGTTTATCATCGGGATGGGCCAAGAAAGAGACCCAGTACTTC.

This clone was found once. V gene TRBV2 combines with J gene TRBJ2-2, with 7 bases fitting TRBD1. This CDR3 has 15 residues. Germline values: CDR1 SNHLY, CDR2 FYNNEI. Unmatched junction bases numbered 9, after V lost 4 bases and J lost 7 bases. This chain's CDR3 is CASSVTRGRGGELFF. Written as DNA, the CDR3 is TGTGCCAGCAGTGTTACGAGGGGGCGCGGCGGGGAGCTGTTTTTT.

This sequence joins TRBV19 and TRBJ1-3, with 8 positions matching TRBD1. This CDR3 region has 14 residues. V shed 5 bases and J 2 bases; nucleotides not matched to a gene: 2. Germline V lookup: CDR1 LNHDA, CDR2 SQIVND (reference sequence). CDR3 loop: CASSLQGAGNTIYF. In DNA, the CDR3 is TGTGCCAGTAGTCTACAGGGGGCTGGAAACACCATATATTTT.

The V and J genes are TRBV6-6 and TRBJ2-2; 10 nucleotides line up with TRBD2. The CDR3 runs 16 residues. Germline lookup yields CDR1 MNHNY and CDR2 SVGAGI (reference sequence). V was clipped by 8 bases and J by 0 bases; unmatched bases: 6. The CDR3 nucleotides are TGTGCCAGCGGGAAACTAGCGGGGCCGAACACCGGGGAGCTGTTTTTT. Translated: CASGKLAGPNTGELFF.

V is TRBV5-6 and J is TRBJ1-2; TRBD1 agrees at 9 bases. Germline CDR1 and CDR2: SGHDT and YYEEEE. The CDR3 is 13 amino acids. Losses at the gene ends were 3 bases for V and 12 bases for J; bases not matched to a gene: 9. CDR3 bases: TGTGCCAGCAGCTGGGGGACAGGGTATGGGGACACCTTC. Its protein product is CASSWGTGYGDTF. Full variable domain (rest looked up from reference TRBV5-6 and TRBJ1-2): DAGVTQSPTHLIKTRGQQVTLRCSPKSGHDTVSWYQQALGQGPQFIFQYYEEEERQRGNFPDRFSGHQFPNYSSELNVNALLLGDSALYLCASSWGTGYGDTFGSGTRLTVV.

The V and J genes are TRBV9 and TRBJ1-2; 7 nucleotides match TRBD1. J was trimmed by 5 bases and V by 7 bases; bases with no gene match: 14. This CDR3 has 15 amino acids. The germline V gene has CDR1 SGDLS and CDR2 YYNGEE. The CDR3 spells CASQTGSGGSYGYTF. For the CDR3, the DNA is TGTGCCAGCCAGACAGGGTCGGGGGGGAGTTATGGCTACACCTTC.

Worth noting for this clone: Other DNA sequences in the sample encode the same CDR3. The CDR3 sequence is CASSPGQGAQYEQYF. Written as DNA, the CDR3 is TGTGCCAGCTCACCGGGACAGGGGGCGCAGTACGAGCAGTACTTC. This chain connects TRBV18 to TRBJ2-7, with 12 bases lining up with TRBD1. Trimming took 3 bases from V and 4 from J; bases not matched to a gene: 4. The CDR3 has 15 residues. CDR1 and CDR2 (germline): KGHSH, LQKENI.

CDR3 sequence: CASSAGTDREKLFF. CDR3 in DNA: TGTGCCAGCAGCGCAGGGACAGATCGAGAAAAACTGTTTTTT. This chain links TRBV9 with TRBJ1-4, with 7 bases that match TRBD1. With 3 bases clipped from V and 8 bases from J, the junction kept 7 bases outside the gene matches. Germline CDR1 is SGDLS and CDR2 is YYNGEE. This CDR3 comprises 14 residues.

There are a few counts of this clone. The chain carries TRBV4-1 and TRBJ1-1, with a tentative D call TRBD1 (6 bases). V shed 1 base and J shed 2 bases, with 17 bases lying between them. The CDR3 spans 17 residues. Germline V lookup: CDR1 MGHRA, CDR2 YSYEKL. The CDR3 sequence is CASSQVFGNRENTEAFF. CDR3 nucleotide sequence: TGCGCCAGCAGCCAAGTTTTTGGCAACAGGGAAAACACTGAAGCTTTCTTT.

This chain connects TRBV11-2 to TRBJ1-2; TRBD1 is a possible D gene (5 bases). The ends were cut back, 4 bases at V and 0 bases at J, with 18 bases in the middle. Looked up from germline, CDR1 is SGHAT and CDR2 is FQNNGV. The CDR3 spans 17 residues. The CDR3 protein is CASSSRDSLMANYGYTF. DNA for the CDR3: TGTGCCAGCAGCTCCCGGGACTCCTTAATGGCTAACTATGGCTACACCTTC.

V usage is TRBV30 and J usage is TRBJ2-7; D is possibly TRBD2 (6 bases). CDR1 and CDR2 (germline): GTSNPN, SVGIG (reference sequence). This CDR3 is built from 12 residues. Trimming stripped 4 bases from V and 5 bases from J, with 12 bases between. CDR3 loop: CAWTAGQNEQYF. Here the CDR3 DNA reads TGTGCCTGGACCGCGGGGCAAAACGAGCAGTACTTC.

The rearrangement links TRBV2 to TRBJ2-5; 8 nucleotides match TRBD1. The closer fit of TRBJ2-7 to the DNA end suggests the J call may be wrong. CDR1 and CDR2 from the germline V gene are SNHLY and FYNNEI. The CDR3 sequence is 13 residues long. DNA for the CDR3: TGTGCCAGCACCCGGGACAGGTTCTACGAGCAGTACTTC. Encoded protein: CASTRDRFYEQYF.

This clone was seen a handful of times. This chain links TRBV5-8 with TRBJ2-2, with 8 bases lining up with TRBD1. The CDR3 has 15 residues. V lost 3 bases to trimming and J lost 6 bases; unmatched junction nucleotides: 7. Germline values: CDR1 SGHTS, CDR2 YDEGEE. For the CDR3, the DNA is TGTGCCAGCAGCTATGACAGGGGTGAGGCCGGGGAGCTGTTTTTT. This sequence encodes CASSYDRGEAGELFF.

The V call is TRBV5-5, the J call TRBJ2-5, with a weak D call TRBD1 (5 bases). Per germline, CDR1 SGHKS and CDR2 YYEKEE (reference sequence). This CDR3 spans 15 amino acids. V lost 0 bases and J lost 4, with 13 bases in between. The CDR3 DNA sequence: TGTGCCAGCAGCTTGGTTACACAGGCCCCAGAGACCCAGTACTTC. This translates into CASSLVTQAPETQYF.